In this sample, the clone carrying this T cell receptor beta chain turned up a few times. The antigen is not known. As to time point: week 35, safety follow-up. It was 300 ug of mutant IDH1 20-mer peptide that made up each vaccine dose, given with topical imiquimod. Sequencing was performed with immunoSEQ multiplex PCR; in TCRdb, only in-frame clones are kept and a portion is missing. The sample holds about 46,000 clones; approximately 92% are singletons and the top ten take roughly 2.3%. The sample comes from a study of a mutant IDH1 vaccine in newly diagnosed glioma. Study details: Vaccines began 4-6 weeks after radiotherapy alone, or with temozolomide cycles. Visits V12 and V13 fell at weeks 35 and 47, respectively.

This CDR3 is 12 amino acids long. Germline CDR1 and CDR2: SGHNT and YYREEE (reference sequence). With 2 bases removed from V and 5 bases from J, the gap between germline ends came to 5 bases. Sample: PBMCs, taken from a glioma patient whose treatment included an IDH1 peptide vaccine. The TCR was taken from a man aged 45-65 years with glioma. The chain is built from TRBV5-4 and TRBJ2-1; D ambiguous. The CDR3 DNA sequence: TGTGCCAGCAGCTTCCCGAACAATGAGCAGTTCTTC. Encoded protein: CASSFPNNEQFF.